The TCR beta chain under discussion was sequenced for a study of blood T cell repertoires in COVID-19. Overall study: Material from acute and convalescent COVID-19 was sourced from the United States, Italy and Spain. T cells, B-cell-depleted T cells, or PBMCs supplied cDNA or gDNA.

The CDR3 is 16 residues long. The V gene end was trimmed by 4 bases and the J gene end by 2 bases; junction bases not matched to a gene: 9. Germline CDR1 and CDR2: SQVTM and ANQGSEA. In the authors' methods: Amplified reference gene primers provided the basis for estimating nucleated cell counts. TCRdb keeps only in-frame clones here, not all; method: immunoSEQ multiplex PCR. V and J calls and clone size are given by that table; D and trimming were obtained from the DNA. The sample has 210,000 or so clones; roughly 81% are singletons. V gene TRBV29-1 combines with J gene TRBJ1-5, with TRBD1 matching over 9 bases. The receptor was isolated from a woman in her 70s with active or convalescent COVID-19. Sequenced material: peripheral blood. The chain's CDR3 is CSVVLRQGGGNQPQHF. For the CDR3, the DNA is TGCAGCGTTGTATTGAGACAGGGGGGTGGCAATCAGCCCCAGCATTTT. Full variable domain (rest looked up from reference TRBV29-1 and TRBJ1-5): SAVISQKPSRDICQRGTSLTIQCQVDSQVTMMFWYRQQPGQSLTLIATANQGSEATYESGFVIDKFPISRPNLTFSTLTVSNMSPEDSSIYLCSVVLRQGGGNQPQHFGDGTRLSIL.